This TCR beta chain was captured by sequencing in a study of blood T cell repertoires in COVID-19. V was shortened by 5 bases and J by 3 bases, with 9 bases between the two germline ends. This CDR3 region has 13 residues. In the original processing: The assay estimated nucleated cells by amplifying reference gene primers. TCRdb's copy holds only in-frame clones and misses some; the assay was immunoSEQ multiplex PCR. The V and J calls and clone size were taken over from that table, and D and trimming were inferred from the DNA. The table includes more than 250,000 clones, around 86% detected once. This clone was observed a single time. Other DNA sequences in the sample encode the same CDR3.

This sequence joins TRBV12-3 or TRBV12-4 and TRBJ2-3; perhaps TRBD1 as D (5 bases). Sequencing was done on a sample of peripheral blood. This sequence was found in a man aged 45-65 years with active or convalescent COVID-19. The CDR3 spells CASSLAGTDTQYF. In DNA form, the CDR3 reads TGTGCCAGCAGTCTGGCAGGGACAGATACGCAGTATTTT.